This paragraph reports one TCR beta chain. This sample was included in a study of blood T cell repertoires in COVID-19. Study information: From T cells, B-cell-depleted T cells, or PBMCs came the material, which was cDNA or gDNA.

V gave up 3 bases and J gave up 7 bases; unmatched junction bases: 15. Germline V lookup: CDR1 LNHDA, CDR2 SQIVND (reference sequence). The CDR3 spans 17 residues. In the original workflow: Amplification of reference gene primers provided the estimated nucleated cell counts. Sequenced by immunoSEQ multiplex PCR; TCRdb stores in-frame clones only, minus some. The V and J calls and clone size come from that table; D and trimming were worked out from the DNA. The sample records some 160,000 clones, around 80% being singletons. The sequenced sample was PBMCs or T cells enriched from blood (not recorded which). The clonotype comes from a woman in her sixties who had recovered from COVID-19. The V and J genes are TRBV19 and TRBJ2-1; 7 bases match TRBD2. The CDR3 reads CASSIGLADNRLNEQFF. For the CDR3, the DNA is TGTGCCAGTAGTATTGGGCTAGCGGATAATAGGTTAAATGAGCAGTTCTTC.